This TCR beta chain appears in the sequencing data of a study of regulatory T cells in long-lasting Graves disease. Study background: Patients with new Graves' disease had used antithyroid drugs below 3 months. Study-wide findings and caveats: The researchers studied only peripheral blood, not thyroid tissue.

This clonotype showed up many times. Its antigen is still unknown. As for time point: newly diagnosed GD, antithyroid drugs for less than 3 months. TCR sequences were obtained from RNA taken from PBMCs. iRepertoire HTBI primers and Arm-PCR of CDR3 regions built TCR beta libraries. Each CDR3 protein gets one entry after TCRdb re-called the multiplex PCR reads with MiXCR. The sample lists 620,000 or so distinct CDR3 sequences, about 15% occurring once. The same sample was also studied in work on T cells in Graves' hyperthyroidism and ophthalmopathy.

Sequenced material: peripheral blood mononuclear cells (PBMCs), taken at new diagnosis, from a patient treated with antithyroid drugs. The TCR comes from a woman in her thirties with Graves disease.

In DNA form, the CDR3 reads TGTGCCAGCAGTTTCCGGGACAGGGGCTACGAGCAGTACTTC. This gives the protein CASSFRDRGYEQYF. The chain links TRBV12-3 or TRBV12-4 to TRBJ2-7; TRBD1 matches at 10 bases. With V trimmed by 3 bases and J by 3 bases, 2 bases remained unmatched. The CDR3 loop spans 14 amino acids.